The subject of this entry is one T cell receptor beta chain. Alongside a J-beta primer mix, a sample-barcoded 5' primer served in a second PCR lasting roughly 7 to 12 cycles. Each CDR3 protein gets one entry after TCRdb re-called the 5' RACE reads with MiXCR. In the table there are roughly 1,700,000 distinct CDR3 sequences, 28% of which are singletons. This specimen comes from a study of blood T cells in healthy people across ages. This CDR3 is 15 amino acids long. Germline CDR1 is MNHEY and CDR2 is SVGAGI. V was clipped by 8 bases and J by 7 bases, with 24 bases between them. Specimen: blood. This sequence originates from a woman aged 30 to 39 in good health. The V gene is TRBV6-5, the J gene TRBJ2-7, with D tentatively TRBD2 (6 bases). For the CDR3, the DNA is TGTGCCAGCGCCACAACCGGGACTCGCTACAATGAGCAGTACTTC. Translating gives CASATTGTRYNEQYF.